This T cell receptor delta chain is drawn from a study of Vγ9Vδ2 T cells in congenital toxoplasmosis (TCRdb year 2021). A note on the overall study: The diagnosis of congenital toxoplasmosis relied on IgG, IgM and IgA serology, Western blot and an in-house interferon-gamma release assay. The study compared gamma and delta chain CDR3 repertoires of sorted blood gammadelta T cells between congenitally T. gondii-infected and uninfected infants. Repertoire sequencing was done on samples from infants at 2 months after birth and at 1 year of age. At 2 months, TCR sequencing included five or six infected and some eleven uninfected infants, and at 1 year it included 3 infected and 4 uninfected infants. Overall study outcomes, separate from this receptor: Among roughly 2-month-old infants, germline-encoded fetal-type TRDV2 CDR3 sequences seemed to show up more often in infected than in uninfected infants, which suggests an in utero expansion footprint. At 1 year of age, repertoire differences between infected and uninfected infants were less clear than at 2 months. Two months was the earliest age with enough suitable sample material for TCR repertoire analysis, so newborn repertoires were not sequenced. A public TRGV9 clonotype was highly prevalent in both infected and uninfected infants. At 2 months, TRGV9 and TRDV2 CDR3s of infected infants appeared to carry fewer N additions than uninfected infants, especially TRDV2-TRDJ1 sequences.

The CDR3, from cysteine to phenylalanine, totals 15 residues. Of all the DNA, just the CDR3 is kept, 45 bases in frame from base 1. Looking up the germline V gene yields CDR1 TSWWSYY and CDR2 QGS. cDNA was made by template-switch reverse transcription with TRGC- and TRDC-specific primers in one tube, using SuperScript II. The TRGC primer was designed so that it would bind both of the constant genes TRGC1 and TRGC2. TRG and TRD amplification used the KAPA Real-Time Library Amplification Kit, with AMPure XP bead purification between steps. Index PCR with the Nextera XT Index Kit was used to attach the Illumina sequencing adapters. Sequencing of TRG and TRD amplicons was performed on an Illumina MiSeq with the V2 300 kit, and 150 bp paired-end reads were generated. The published analysis was carried out like this. Before further analysis, read quality was checked using FastQC version 0.11.8. With MiXCR version 3.0.3, reads were aligned to GenBank TRG or TRD reference genes and CDR3 sequences were built. Default MiXCR settings were used with one exception: TRDD gene segments were assembled from 3 consecutive nucleotides instead of 5. N additions, CDR3 length, J segment length and clonotype sharing between samples were computed with VDJtools version 1.2.1. CDR3 sequences that were out of frame or contained stop codons were left out of the analysis. To look for overlap, the infant repertoires were checked against previously published Vgamma9Vdelta2 repertoires from fetal, cord blood and adult blood. Clonotypes were called again by TCRdb from the public reads via CATT, and duplicate nucleotide sequences were then merged into one entry. TCRdb's processing, not the authors', yielded these V and J calls. Recorded for this sample are 460 or so delta-chain clones; 3% to 4% of them occurred a single time. The top ten constitute 30% of the sample.

Notes on this clone: Its antigen is still unknown. With a far larger clone one base away, a read error is the likely cause. Other DNA sequences in the sample encode the same CDR3.

The same treatment, using spiramycin and/or pyrimethamine plus sulfadiazine plus folinic acid, was given to mothers of both infected and uninfected infants. All infants, infected and uninfected, were born by term delivery after more than 37 weeks of gestation. Approximately 900 uL of blood was processed into PBMCs by Lymphoprep gradient centrifugation, then cryopreserved in liquid nitrogen and shipped to Belgium. Thawed PBMCs were labeled with Zombie NIR viability dye and stained with CD3, TCR gammadelta, Vgamma9 and Vdelta2 antibodies. Sorting of CD3+ TCRgammadelta+ T cells was performed on a FACSAria III, reaching a mean purity of roughly 98%. For each sample, RNA was extracted from around 9,300 sorted gammadelta T cells with the RNeasy Micro Kit. The infants were born to mothers who were enrolled with primary T. gondii infection during pregnancy. Peripheral blood was collected from the infants at an outpatient microbiology and virology center in Pavia, Italy.

The chain uses TRDV1 and TRDJ1, with TRDD3 as a weak D call on 6 bases. The origin of this receptor is a child younger than 10 born to a mother with Toxoplasma gondii infection during pregnancy, either congenitally infected or uninfected (not recorded which). The sequencing sample was made of gamma-delta T cells from blood. The CDR3 loop reads CALGDPGVNTDKLIF. The DNA sequence reads TGTGCACTTGGGGACCCTGGGGTTAACACCGATAAACTCATCTTT.